The rows below give T cell receptor beta chains drawn from one sample of a study of T-cell reconstitution after alpha-beta-depleted transplantation in children. TCRdb independently ran MiXCR on the PCR reads; one entry per CDR3 protein. Of about 540,000 distinct CDR3 sequences listed, approximately 20% were seen once; the top ten hold 3.3%. Sample: PBMCs from the stem cell graft donor, taken from the stem cell graft. The receptors shown here come from a human donor who donated a stem cell graft to a child with acute lymphoblastic leukemia. The CDR3 runs from the conserved cysteine through the conserved F or W. Fields, in order: CDR3 protein, CDR3 DNA, V gene, J gene, clone size, D gene. The D gene is left open where the match is weak. The size of a clone is reported for some rows only, either as once, few or many, or as a class for expanded clones.

CDR3: CASSFGQATNEKLFF
DNA: TGTGCCAGCAGCTTCGGACAGGCAACTAATGAAAAACTGTTTTTT
V: TRBV5-4
J: TRBJ1-4
size: .
D: TRBD1

CDR3: CASSSGTGVETQYF
DNA: TGTGCCAGCAGTTCCGGGACAGGGGTAGAGACCCAGTACTTC
V: TRBV27
J: TRBJ2-5
size: .
D: TRBD1

CDR3: CASSSRRTDVTDTQYF
DNA: TGTGCCAGCAGCTCCCGGAGGACTGACGTGACAGATACGCAGTATTTT
V: TRBV7-8
J: TRBJ2-3
size: once
D: .

CDR3: CASSETPTEAFF
DNA: TGTGCCAGCAGTGAGACCCCTACTGAAGCTTTCTTT
V: TRBV2
J: TRBJ1-1
size: .
D: .

CDR3: CSARDWSGKNIQYF
DNA: TGCAGTGCTAGAGATTGGTCAGGGAAAAACATTCAGTACTTC
V: TRBV20-1
J: TRBJ2-4
size: .
D: .

CDR3: CSGAPSSSYNEQFF
DNA: TGCAGTGGGGCCCCTAGCAGCTCCTACAATGAGCAGTTCTTC
V: TRBV20-1
J: TRBJ2-1
size: .
D: .

CDR3: CASSPIERSGRGGKNIQYF
DNA: TGTGCCAGCTCACCAATTGAGAGGAGCGGGAGAGGCGGCAAAAACATTCAGTACTTC
V: TRBV18
J: TRBJ2-4
size: .
D: TRBD2

CDR3: CASSVEHRGGNTIYF
DNA: TGTGCCAGCAGCGTAGAACACAGGGGGGGAAACACCATATATTTT
V: TRBV9
J: TRBJ1-3
size: .
D: TRBD1

CDR3: CASSLSGSGSGSDTQYF
DNA: TGTGCCAGCAGTTTAAGCGGGAGCGGGAGTGGCTCAGATACGCAGTATTTT
V: TRBV27
J: TRBJ2-3
size: many
D: TRBD2

CDR3: CAISGKLAGNPYEQYF
DNA: TGTGCCATCAGTGGGAAACTAGCGGGCAATCCCTACGAGCAGTACTTC
V: TRBV10-3
J: TRBJ2-7
size: .
D: TRBD2

CDR3: CASSLGGLAGGPANTGELFF
DNA: TGCGCCAGCAGCTTGGGAGGACTAGCGGGAGGGCCAGCGAACACCGGGGAGCTGTTTTTT
V: TRBV5-1
J: TRBJ2-2
size: .
D: TRBD2

CDR3: CASSLASLGTYNEQFF
DNA: TGTGCCAGCAGCTTAGCTAGCTTGGGGACCTACAATGAGCAGTTCTTC
V: TRBV7-8
J: TRBJ2-1
size: few
D: .

CDR3: CASSWTPFGGDRVSEQYF
DNA: TGCGCCAGCAGCTGGACCCCTTTCGGTGGGGACAGGGTTTCCGAGCAGTACTTC
V: TRBV5-1
J: TRBJ2-7
size: .
D: TRBD1

CDR3: CASSQPRRGSYNEQFF
DNA: TGCGCCAGCAGCCAACCGAGGAGGGGGTCTTACAATGAGCAGTTCTTC
V: TRBV4-1
J: TRBJ2-1
size: few
D: .

CDR3: CASSDNREDQPQHF
DNA: TGTGCCAGCAGTGATAACAGGGAGGATCAGCCCCAGCATTTT
V: TRBV6-1
J: TRBJ1-5
size: .
D: .

CDR3: CASSLGGASPSTDTQYF
DNA: TGTGCCAGCAGCTTAGGTGGTGCCTCCCCTAGCACAGATACGCAGTATTTT
V: TRBV7-9
J: TRBJ2-3
size: .
D: .

CDR3: CASSLRQLNEKLFF
DNA: TGTGCCAGCAGCTTGCGCCAGCTTAATGAAAAACTGTTTTTT
V: TRBV5-8
J: TRBJ1-4
size: few
D: .

CDR3: CASSLTGGGTDTQYF
DNA: TGTGCCAGCAGCTTAACAGGGGGAGGCACAGATACGCAGTATTTT
V: TRBV7-3
J: TRBJ2-3
size: many
D: .

CDR3: CSVELETQYF
DNA: TGCAGCGTTGAGTTGGAGACCCAGTACTTC
V: TRBV29-1
J: TRBJ2-5
size: few
D: .

CDR3: CASSLDLAGGGEQFF
DNA: TGCGCCAGCAGCTTGGACCTAGCGGGAGGGGGTGAGCAGTTCTTC
V: TRBV5-1
J: TRBJ2-1
size: .
D: TRBD2

CDR3: CATRTVGGRTEAFF
DNA: TGTGCCACCAGGACCGTAGGGGGCCGCACTGAAGCTTTCTTT
V: TRBV15
J: TRBJ1-1
size: .
D: TRBD1

CDR3: CASSKYRTGLSYEQYF
DNA: TGTGCCAGTAGTAAGTACAGGACAGGTCTGAGCTACGAGCAGTACTTC
V: TRBV19
J: TRBJ2-7
size: .
D: TRBD1

CDR3: CATLRAAGGPDTQYF
DNA: TGTGCCACCCTGAGGGCAGCGGGAGGCCCAGATACGCAGTATTTT
V: TRBV10-3
J: TRBJ2-3
size: .
D: TRBD2

CDR3: CASSFGLDREQFF
DNA: TGTGCCAGCAGCTTTGGACTAGATCGTGAGCAGTTCTTC
V: TRBV11-1
J: TRBJ2-1
size: .
D: TRBD2

CDR3: CSVESGIAFF
DNA: TGCAGCGTTGAGAGCGGCATTGCGTTCTTC
V: TRBV29-1
J: TRBJ2-1
size: .
D: .

CDR3: CSAPRTFPPTEAFF
DNA: TGCAGTGCCCCGCGGACCTTCCCCCCTACTGAAGCTTTCTTT
V: TRBV20-1
J: TRBJ1-1
size: .
D: .

CDR3: CASSLLLDRVAYTEAFF
DNA: TGCGCCAGCAGCTTGCTCTTGGACAGGGTAGCTTACACTGAAGCTTTCTTT
V: TRBV5-1
J: TRBJ1-1
size: .
D: TRBD1

CDR3: CASSRGTETSYEQYF
DNA: TGTGCCAGCAGTCGTGGGACAGAGACTTCCTACGAGCAGTACTTC
V: TRBV12-3/TRBV12-4
J: TRBJ2-7
size: many
D: TRBD1